This T cell receptor beta chain appears in the sequencing data of a study of spatial heterogeneity in lung cancer (dated by TCRdb to the late 2010s). Background on the whole study: Beta-chain transcripts were consistently detected in greater numbers than alpha-chain transcripts, which likely reflects a higher abundance of beta-chain transcripts. A strong correlation was found between TCR transcript counts in tumor regions and a T cell transcriptional module score from matched bulk RNA-seq. In the raw uncorrected reads, each unique combination of TCR and UMI appeared more than ten times on average. TCR alpha and beta repertoires were quantitatively compared across multiple tumor regions, matched nontumor lung and blood in non-small cell lung cancer. TCR repertoire features were related to nonsynonymous mutation counts determined by whole-exome sequencing of tumor tissue. Both alpha and beta chains were TCR-sequenced in around 220 tumor regions, some 64 matched nontumor lung samples and roughly 50 PBMC samples obtained at surgery. Results the study describes overall, beyond this receptor: The tumor nonsynonymous mutation count correlated with the number of expanded alpha and beta TCRs within the tumor. The count of ubiquitous expanded TCRs correlated with the count of ubiquitous nonsynonymous mutations, and the count of regional expanded TCRs correlated with the count of regional nonsynonymous mutations. Confirming at a functional level the hypothesis that regional TCRs recognize regional mutations was considered to require additional single-cell paired TCR alpha and beta sequencing. Estimated TCR-seq coverage of tumor T cells was only 5.5% to 7% for alpha chains and around 14% for beta chains.

At the junction V is shortened by 4 bases and J by 8 bases; bases outside the gene matches: 6. The germline V gene yields SGHRS for CDR1 and YFSETQ for CDR2. Reading from cysteine to phenylalanine, the CDR3 counts 13 amino acids. Here the CDR3 DNA is all that survives: 39 bases in frame from base 1. Receptor amplification or capture employed 5' RACE. Sequenced using a NextSeq 500. In the TCR library protocol, a unique molecular identifier was attached to each TCR cDNA molecule so that PCR and sequencing errors could be corrected. Concerning the study's data processing: Decombinator tools were used for TCR identification, UMI-based error correction and CDR3 extraction. TCRs above a frequency of 2 per 1,000, corresponding to the top 1% of the tumor frequency distribution, were defined as expanded. Expanded tumor TCRs were classed as regional if statistically deemed absent (corrected P<0.05) from at least one tumor region, otherwise ubiquitous. Each repertoire was subsampled 100 times to 5,000 TCRs, after which Renyi diversity was computed with the R vegan package. To build CDR3 similarity networks, amino acid triplet string-kernel similarity was used, and CDR3s were connected when their pairwise similarity was above 0.82. In-frame beta chains were kept once TCRdb had trimmed the public reads at Q25 with fastp and called clones with MiXCR. Rows are unified per CDR3 protein, each entry keeping the most common DNA and genes. What appears here as the V and J calls and clone size reflects TCRdb's work, not the paper's. The sample profile shows about 9,800 distinct CDR3 sequences; approximately 49% of them were found once. Roughly 30% of the sample comes from the top ten.

Comments on this clonotype: Its target antigen remains unknown. No base qualities exist here, and no much larger clone lies one base off it.

The meaning of the sample's time point label: sample taken at primary tumor resection. The donors were 72 patients from the lung TRACERx cohort who had early-stage, untreated non-small cell lung cancer. For TCR sequencing, whole RNA was extracted from tumor and nontumor lung tissue, or from cryopreserved PBMC samples, and no cell sorting was done. Patients were selected for TCR sequencing only if sufficient RNA was available from at least two tumor regions. Before selection, tumor and adjacent nontumor lung specimens were reviewed by a lung pathologist. Here the sequenced sample was lung tumor tissue, taken at surgery. The receptor was isolated from a female donor with early-stage non-small cell lung cancer. The chain is made from TRBV5-1 and TRBJ2-4; 7 of the junction bases match TRBD1. The CDR3 in this case is CASSPDRADIQYF. The sequenced DNA: TGCGCCAGCAGCCCTGACAGGGCGGACATTCAGTACTTC.